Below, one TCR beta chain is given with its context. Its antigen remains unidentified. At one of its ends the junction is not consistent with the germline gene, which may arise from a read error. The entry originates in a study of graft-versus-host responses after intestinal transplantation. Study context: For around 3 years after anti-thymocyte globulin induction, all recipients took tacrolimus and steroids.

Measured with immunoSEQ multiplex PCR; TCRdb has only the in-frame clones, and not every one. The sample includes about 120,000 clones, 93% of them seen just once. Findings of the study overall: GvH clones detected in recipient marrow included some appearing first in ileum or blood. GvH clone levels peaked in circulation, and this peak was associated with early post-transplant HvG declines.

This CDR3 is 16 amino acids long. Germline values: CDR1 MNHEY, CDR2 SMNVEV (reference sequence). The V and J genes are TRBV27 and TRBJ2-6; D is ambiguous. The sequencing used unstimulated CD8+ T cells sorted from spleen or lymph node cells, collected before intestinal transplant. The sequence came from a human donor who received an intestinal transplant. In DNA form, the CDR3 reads TGTACCAGCAGTTATCGGCCGTACTCTGGGGCCAACGTCCTGACTTTC. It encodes CTSSYRPYSGANVLTF.